This T cell receptor beta chain was observed in a study of blood T cell repertoires in COVID-19. About the study: Both acute and convalescent COVID-19 samples were obtained from the United States, Italy and Spain. T cells, B-cell-depleted T cells, or PBMCs supplied cDNA or gDNA.

The age range of participants was about 18 to 89 years, with residence in about two dozen US areas. In the source study's methods: Reference gene primer amplification gave estimated nucleated cell counts. The data were produced by immunoSEQ multiplex PCR, yet TCRdb's version contains in-frame clones alone and is incomplete. For V, J and clone size, that table is used; D and trimming come from the DNA. The sample has 470,000 or so clones; roughly nine tenths are singletons. This receptor was obtained from a young woman with acute COVID-19. Sequenced material: PBMCs or T cells enriched from blood (not recorded which).

CDR3 protein: CASMDRGFDEQFF. CDR3 sequence (DNA): TGCGCCAGCATGGACAGGGGTTTCGATGAGCAGTTCTTC. The chain employs TRBV10-2 and TRBJ2-1; 9 bases are shared with TRBD1. This CDR3 has 13 amino acids. J gave up 8 bases and V 7 bases, and 6 bases lay outside the gene matches. Germline V gene sequence: CDR1 WSHSY, CDR2 SAAADI.